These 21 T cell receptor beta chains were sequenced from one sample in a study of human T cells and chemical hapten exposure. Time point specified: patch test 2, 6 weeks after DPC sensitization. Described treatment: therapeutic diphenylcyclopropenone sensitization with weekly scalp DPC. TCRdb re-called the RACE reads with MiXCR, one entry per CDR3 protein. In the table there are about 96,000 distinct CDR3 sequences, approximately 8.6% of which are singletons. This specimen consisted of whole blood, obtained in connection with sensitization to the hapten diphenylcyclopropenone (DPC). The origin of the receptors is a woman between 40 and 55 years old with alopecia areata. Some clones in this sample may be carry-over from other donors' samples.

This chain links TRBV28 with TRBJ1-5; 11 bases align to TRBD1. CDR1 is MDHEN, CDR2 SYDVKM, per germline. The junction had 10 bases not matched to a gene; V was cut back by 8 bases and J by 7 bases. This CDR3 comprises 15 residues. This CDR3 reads CASGGTGGRNQPQHF. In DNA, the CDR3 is TGTGCCAGCGGCGGGACAGGGGGGCGAAACCAGCCCCAGCATTTT.

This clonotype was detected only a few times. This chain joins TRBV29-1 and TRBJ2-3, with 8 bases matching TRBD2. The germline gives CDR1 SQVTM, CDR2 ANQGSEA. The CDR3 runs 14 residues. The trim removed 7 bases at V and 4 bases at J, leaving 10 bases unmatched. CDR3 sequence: CSACLAGLPDTQYF. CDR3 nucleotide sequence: TGCAGCGCATGCCTAGCGGGCTTGCCAGATACGCAGTATTTT.

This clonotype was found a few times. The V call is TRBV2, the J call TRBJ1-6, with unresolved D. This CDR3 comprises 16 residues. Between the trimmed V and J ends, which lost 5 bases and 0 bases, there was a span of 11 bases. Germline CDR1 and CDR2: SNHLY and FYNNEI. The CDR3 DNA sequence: TGTGCCAGCAGTATCGAACAGAGCTCCTATAATTCACCCCTCCACTTT. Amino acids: CASSIEQSSYNSPLHF.

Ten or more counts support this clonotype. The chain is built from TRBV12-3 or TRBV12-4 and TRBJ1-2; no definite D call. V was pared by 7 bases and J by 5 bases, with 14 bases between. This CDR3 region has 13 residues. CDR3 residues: CASTLRGKYGYTF. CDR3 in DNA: TGTGCCAGCACCCTACGTGGGAAGTATGGCTACACCTTC.

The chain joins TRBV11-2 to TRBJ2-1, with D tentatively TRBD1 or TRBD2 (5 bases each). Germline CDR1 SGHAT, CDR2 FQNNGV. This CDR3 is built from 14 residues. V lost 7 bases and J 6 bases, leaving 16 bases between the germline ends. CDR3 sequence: CASNRLRGTNEQFF. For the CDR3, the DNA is TGTGCCAGCAACCGCTTGCGAGGGACCAATGAGCAGTTCTTC. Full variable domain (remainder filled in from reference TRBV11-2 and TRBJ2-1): EAGVAQSPRYKIIEKRQSVAFWCNPISGHATLYWYQQILGQGPKLLIQFQNNGVVDDSQLPKDRFSAERLKGVDSTLKIQPAKLEDSAVYLCASNRLRGTNEQFFGPGTRLTVL.

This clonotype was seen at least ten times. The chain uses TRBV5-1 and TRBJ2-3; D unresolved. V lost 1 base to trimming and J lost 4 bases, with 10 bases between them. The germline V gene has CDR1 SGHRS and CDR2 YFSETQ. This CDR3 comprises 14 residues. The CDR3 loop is CASSLLSQADTQYF. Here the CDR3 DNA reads TGCGCCAGCAGCTTGCTCTCTCAGGCAGATACGCAGTATTTT.

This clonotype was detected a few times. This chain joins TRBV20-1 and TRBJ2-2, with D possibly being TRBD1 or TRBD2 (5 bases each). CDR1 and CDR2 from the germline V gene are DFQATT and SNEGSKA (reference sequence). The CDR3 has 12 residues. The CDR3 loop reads CRAGGPTGELFF. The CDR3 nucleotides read TGCAGGGCTGGGGGTCCTACCGGGGAGCTGTTTTTT.

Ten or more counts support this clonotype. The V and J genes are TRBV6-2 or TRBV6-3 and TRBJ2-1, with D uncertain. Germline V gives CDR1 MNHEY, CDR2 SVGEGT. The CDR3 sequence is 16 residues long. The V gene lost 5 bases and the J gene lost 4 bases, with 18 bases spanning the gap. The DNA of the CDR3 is TGTGCCAGCAGTACGAAGGACCCTAGACGATACAATGAGCAGTTCTTC. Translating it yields CASSTKDPRRYNEQFF.

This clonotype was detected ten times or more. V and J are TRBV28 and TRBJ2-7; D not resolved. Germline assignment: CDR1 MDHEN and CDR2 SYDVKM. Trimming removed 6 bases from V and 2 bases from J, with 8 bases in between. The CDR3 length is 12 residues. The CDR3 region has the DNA TGTGCCAGCAGCCCGCCAACCTACGAGCAGTACTTC. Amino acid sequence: CASSPPTYEQYF.

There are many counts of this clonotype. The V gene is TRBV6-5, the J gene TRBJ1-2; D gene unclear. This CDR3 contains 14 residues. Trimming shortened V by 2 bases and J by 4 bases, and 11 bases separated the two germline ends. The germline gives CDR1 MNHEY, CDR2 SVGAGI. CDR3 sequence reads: CASSYEGFGYGYTF. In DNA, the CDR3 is TGTGCCAGCAGTTACGAAGGTTTCGGCTATGGCTACACCTTC.

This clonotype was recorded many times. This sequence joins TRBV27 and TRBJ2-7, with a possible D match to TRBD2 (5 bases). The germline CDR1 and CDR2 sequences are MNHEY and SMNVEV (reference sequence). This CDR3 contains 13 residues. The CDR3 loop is CASRRGSSYEQYF. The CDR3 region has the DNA TGTGCTTCTCGACGGGGTAGCTCCTACGAGCAGTACTTC.

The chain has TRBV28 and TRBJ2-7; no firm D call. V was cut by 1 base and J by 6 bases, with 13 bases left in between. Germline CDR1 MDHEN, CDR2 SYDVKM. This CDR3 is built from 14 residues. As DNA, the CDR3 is TGTGCCAGCAGTTTATTGTGGCATACGCGCGAGCAGTACTTC. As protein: CASSLLWHTREQYF.

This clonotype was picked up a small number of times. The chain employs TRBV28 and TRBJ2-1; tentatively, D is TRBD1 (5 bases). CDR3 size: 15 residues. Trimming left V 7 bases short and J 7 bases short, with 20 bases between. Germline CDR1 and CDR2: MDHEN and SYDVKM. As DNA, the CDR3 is TGTGCCAGCATTTCCTGGGGCAGGGTGAGAAATGAGCAGTTCTTC. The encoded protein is CASISWGRVRNEQFF.

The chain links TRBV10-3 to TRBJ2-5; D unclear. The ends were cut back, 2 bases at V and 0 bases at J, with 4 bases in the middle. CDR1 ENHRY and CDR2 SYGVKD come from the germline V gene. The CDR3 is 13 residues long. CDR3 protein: CAISEGDQETQYF. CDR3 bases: TGTGCCATCAGTGAGGGAGACCAAGAGACCCAGTACTTC.

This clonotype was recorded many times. CDR3 bases: TGTGCCACCAGTGATTCCCGGACAGGGTTAGGAGCTTTCTTT. Its translation: CATSDSRTGLGAFF. The V and J genes are TRBV24-1 and TRBJ1-1; TRBD1 matches 8 bases. The CDR3 is 14 residues long. Germline CDR1 KGHDR, CDR2 SFDVKD. J gave up 10 bases and V 2 bases, and 8 bases lay outside the gene matches.

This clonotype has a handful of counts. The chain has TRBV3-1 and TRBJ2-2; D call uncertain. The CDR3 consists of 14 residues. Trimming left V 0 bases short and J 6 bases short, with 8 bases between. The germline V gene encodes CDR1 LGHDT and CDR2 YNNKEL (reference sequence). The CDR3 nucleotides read TGTGCCAGCAGCCAAGAGGGGTCCGCCGGGGAGCTGTTTTTT. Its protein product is CASSQEGSAGELFF.

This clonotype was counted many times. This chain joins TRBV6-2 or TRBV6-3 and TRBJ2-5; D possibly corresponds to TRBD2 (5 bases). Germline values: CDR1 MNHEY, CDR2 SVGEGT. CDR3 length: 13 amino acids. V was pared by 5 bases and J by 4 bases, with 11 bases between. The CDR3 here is CASSMSGRETQYF. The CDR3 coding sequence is TGTGCCAGCAGTATGTCGGGGAGAGAGACCCAGTACTTC.

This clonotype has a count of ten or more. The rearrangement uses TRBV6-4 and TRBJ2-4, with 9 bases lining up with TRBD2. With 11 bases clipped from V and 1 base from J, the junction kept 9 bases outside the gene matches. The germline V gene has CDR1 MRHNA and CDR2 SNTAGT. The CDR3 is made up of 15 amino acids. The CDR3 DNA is TGTGCCGCACTTAGCGGGAGATGTGCCAAAAACATTCAGTACTTC. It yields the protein CAALSGRCAKNIQYF.

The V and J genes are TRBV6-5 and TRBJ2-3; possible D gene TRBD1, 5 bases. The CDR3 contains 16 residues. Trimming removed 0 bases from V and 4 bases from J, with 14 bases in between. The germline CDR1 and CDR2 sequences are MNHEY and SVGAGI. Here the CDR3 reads CASSYSSSGRADTQYF. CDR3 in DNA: TGTGCCAGCAGTTACTCTTCCAGTGGCAGGGCAGATACGCAGTATTTT.

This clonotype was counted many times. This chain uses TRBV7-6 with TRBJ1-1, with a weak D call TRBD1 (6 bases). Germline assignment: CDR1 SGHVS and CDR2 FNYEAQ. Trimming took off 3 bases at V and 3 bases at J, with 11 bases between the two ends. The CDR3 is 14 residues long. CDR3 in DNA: TGTGCCAGCAGCTTGGACAGCCTCGACACTGAAGCTTTCTTT. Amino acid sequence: CASSLDSLDTEAFF.

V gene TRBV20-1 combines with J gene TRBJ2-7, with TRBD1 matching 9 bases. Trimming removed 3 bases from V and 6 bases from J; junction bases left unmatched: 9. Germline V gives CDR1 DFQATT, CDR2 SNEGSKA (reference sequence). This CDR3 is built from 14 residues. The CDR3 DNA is TGCAGTGCTAGTCCGGGACAGGGCGTGCCCGAGCAGTACTTC. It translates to CSASPGQGVPEQYF.